This TCR beta chain was recorded in a study of T cell responses to AZD1222 COVID-19 vaccine. Here immunoSEQ multiplex PCR was the method, and the copy in TCRdb shows in-frame clones only, minus some. Among 110,000 to 150,000 clones, roughly 90% were seen once, and the ten largest hold roughly 3.3%. This clone was counted once. CDR3 size: 15 residues. Between the trimmed V and J ends, which lost 2 bases and 4 bases, there was a span of 14 bases. The germline gives CDR1 SGHDT, CDR2 YYEEEE. Specimen: peripheral blood, collected 28 days after the second AZD1222 dose. The clonotype was recovered from an adult who received the AZD1222 COVID-19 vaccine. The chain combines TRBV5-6 with TRBJ2-3; no firm D call. The CDR3 DNA sequence: TGTGCCAGCAGCTTTAGCCCTTCCCAGGCAGATACGCAGTATTTT. Residues: CASSFSPSQADTQYF.